What follows are 31 T cell receptor beta chains derived from one specimen sequenced in a study of shared clonotypes between healthy human individuals (dated by TCRdb to the early 2020s). The library came from the immunoSEQ multiplex PCR assay. Here the immuneACCESS table is served through TCRdb, limited to in-frame sequences with V and J called. Missing clones are a known gap in these copies; in checked studies unresolved V genes cover under half, and the rest lacks a known reason. A total of around 2,100,000 clones appear in this sample, just under 95% of them only once. Jointly, the top ten make up 0.9% to 1.5% of the sample. For the CD8 naive samples, CD45RO-negative cells were positively selected for CCR7, yielding a CD45RA+CCR7+ population from which TemRA cells were excluded. Sequencing used naive CD8+ T cells sorted from blood. The cell subset or site label, read with the paper, signifies: CD45RA+CCR7+. Receptors originate from a man aged 18 to 35 in good health.

The chain combines TRBV15 with TRBJ1-5; 7 nucleotides match TRBD1. The CDR3 runs to 14 residues. Germline values: CDR1 LNHNV, CDR2 YYDKDF (reference sequence). V was clipped by 3 bases and J by 4 bases; unmatched bases: 3. The CDR3 is CATSSTGANQPQHF. The CDR3 DNA reads TGTGCCACCAGCAGCACAGGGGCAAATCAGCCCCAGCATTTT.

This clone has just a few counts. V is TRBV5-8 and J is TRBJ1-2; D call uncertain. With 2 bases removed from V and 4 bases from J, the gap between germline ends came to 12 bases. The V gene's germline CDR1 is SGHTS and CDR2 YDEGEE. This CDR3 spans 14 amino acids. CDR3 residues: CASSFLTPPYGYTF. CDR3 sequence (DNA): TGTGCCAGCAGCTTCTTGACTCCGCCCTATGGCTACACCTTC.

The chain has TRBV4-3 and TRBJ1-5, with a weak D call TRBD1 (5 bases). CDR3 length equals 15 residues. Trimming removed 6 bases from V and 7 bases from J, with 19 bases in between. Germline-derived CDR1 and CDR2 are LGHNA and YSLEER. CDR3: CASSRGWGTGQPQHF. In DNA form, the CDR3 reads TGCGCCAGCAGTCGGGGGTGGGGAACTGGGCAGCCCCAGCATTTT.

This chain connects TRBV19 to TRBJ2-7, with D possibly matching TRBD1 (6 bases). The V gene lost 4 bases and the J gene lost 0 bases, with 16 bases spanning the gap. Germline V gene sequence: CDR1 LNHDA, CDR2 SQIVND (reference sequence). The CDR3 is 16 amino acids. The CDR3 sequence is CASSTTRQALSYEQYF. The CDR3 coding sequence is TGTGCCAGTAGTACAACTCGACAGGCTCTCTCCTACGAGCAGTACTTC.

The genes are TRBV28 and TRBJ2-7, with D perhaps TRBD2 (5 bases). V shed 7 bases and J shed 5 bases, with 21 bases lying between them. The CDR3 has 15 residues. Germline V gene sequence: CDR1 MDHEN, CDR2 SYDVKM. CDR3 region: CASTKEDPEGDEQYF. The CDR3, as DNA: TGTGCCAGCACCAAAGAGGACCCCGAGGGCGACGAGCAGTACTTC. Full variable domain (outside the CDR3, taken from reference TRBV28 and TRBJ2-7): DVKVTQSSRYLVKRTGEKVFLECVQDMDHENMFWYRQDPGLGLRLIYFSYDVKMKEKGDIPEGYSVSREKKERFSLILESASTNQTSMYLCASTKEDPEGDEQYFGPGTRLTVT.

This sequence joins TRBV9 and TRBJ2-7, with 12 bases aligning to TRBD2. This CDR3 contains 18 residues. The V gene's germline CDR1 is SGDLS and CDR2 YYNGEE. The trim removed 3 bases at V and 0 bases at J, leaving 10 bases unmatched. The CDR3 DNA reads as TGTGCCAGCAGCGCCACCGGGACTAGCGGGTTTAGCTCCTACGAGCAGTACTTC. This codes for CASSATGTSGFSSYEQYF. The complete variable domain, with remaining parts taken from reference TRBV9 and TRBJ2-7, reads DSGVTQTPKHLITATGQRVTLRCSPRSGDLSVYWYQQSLDQGLQFLIQYYNGEERAKGNILERFSAQQFPDLHSELNLSSLELGDSALYFCASSATGTSGFSSYEQYFGPGTRLTVT.

As regards this clone: Other DNA variants within this sample encode the same CDR3. This sequence joins TRBV29-1 and TRBJ1-1, with D hard to call. Trimming pared 4 bases from V and 2 bases from J, leaving 5 bases between. In germline, CDR1 is SQVTM, CDR2 ANQGSEA. CDR3 size: 11 residues. CDR3 sequence: CSVAANTEAFF. CDR3 coding DNA: TGCAGCGTTGCCGCAAACACTGAAGCTTTCTTT.

The rearrangement joins TRBV7-9 to TRBJ2-7, with D possibly matching TRBD2 (5 bases). Deletions cut 3 bases from V and 6 bases from J, with 9 bases between. The CDR3 spans 12 residues. CDR1 SEHNR and CDR2 FQNEAQ come from the germline V gene (reference sequence). The CDR3 is CASSFGDSEQYF. The CDR3 coding sequence is TGTGCCAGCAGCTTCGGGGATTCCGAGCAGTACTTC.

As DNA, the CDR3 is TGTGCCAGCAGCATACGGACAGGGGGCTCGGGGGAGCTGTTTTTT. Its translation is CASSIRTGGSGELFF. V and J are TRBV5-8 and TRBJ2-2, with TRBD1 identical over 11 bases. The V segment lost 4 bases and the J segment 8 bases; nucleotides outside the gene matches: 7. From germline, CDR1 is SGHTS and CDR2 YDEGEE. This CDR3 comprises 15 residues.

This clone was observed once. Other DNA sequences in the sample encode the same CDR3. The rearrangement uses TRBV11-2 and TRBJ2-7, with 7 bases that match TRBD2. The length of the CDR3 is 15 residues. Unmatched junction bases numbered 7, after V lost 1 base and J lost 4 bases. Germline-derived CDR1 and CDR2 are SGHAT and FQNNGV. The CDR3 loop is CASSLGGGSGYEQYF. The CDR3 bases are TGTGCCAGCAGCTTAGGTGGCGGGAGTGGGTACGAGCAGTACTTC.

This clone was found once. The chain carries TRBV29-1 and TRBJ1-1; D possibly corresponds to TRBD1 (6 bases). CDR3 length: 17 residues. Trimming shortened V by 1 base and J by 10 bases, and 28 bases separated the two germline ends. Germline loops: CDR1 SQVTM, CDR2 ANQGSEA. CDR3 amino acids: CSVEGFGGHDGGVGAFF. CDR3 nucleotide sequence: TGCAGCGTTGAAGGGTTTGGGGGGCATGACGGCGGGGTCGGAGCTTTCTTT. The full variable domain, completed using reference TRBV29-1 and TRBJ1-1, is SAVISQKPSRDICQRGTSLTIQCQVDSQVTMMFWYRQQPGQSLTLIATANQGSEATYESGFVIDKFPISRPNLTFSTLTVSNMSPEDSSIYLCSVEGFGGHDGGVGAFFGQGTRLTVV.

This chain joins TRBV10-2 and TRBJ2-1, with D unresolved. Germline V CDR1 and CDR2: WSHSY, SAAADI. This CDR3 has 17 amino acids. Between the trimmed V and J ends, which lost 4 bases and 0 bases, there was a span of 16 bases. This CDR3 is CASSVATGLSSYNEQFF. In DNA form, the CDR3 reads TGCGCCAGCAGTGTGGCTACTGGGCTTAGCTCCTACAATGAGCAGTTCTTC.

The chain has TRBV29-1 and TRBJ2-2; D perhaps matches TRBD1 (6 bases). V shed 4 bases and J shed 2 bases, with 11 bases lying between them. The CDR3 runs to 14 residues. Germline V gene sequence: CDR1 SQVTM, CDR2 ANQGSEA. This CDR3 is CSVVYRVNTGELFF. In nucleotides, the CDR3 is TGCAGCGTTGTATACAGGGTTAACACCGGGGAGCTGTTTTTT.

V is TRBV18 and J is TRBJ2-1; D may be TRBD1 (6 bases). This CDR3 spans 12 amino acids. With 5 bases removed from V and 8 bases from J, the gap between germline ends came to 10 bases. Germline V lookup: CDR1 KGHSH, CDR2 LQKENI. CDR3 amino acids: CASSSYRDEQFF. The CDR3 DNA sequence: TGTGCCAGCTCAAGTTACAGGGATGAGCAGTTCTTC.

A note on this clone: The sample contains more than one DNA sequence encoding this CDR3. V gene TRBV18 combines with J gene TRBJ2-2; no definite D call. The CDR3 consists of 11 residues. CDR1 is KGHSH and CDR2 is LQKENI in the germline V gene. Trimming took off 3 bases at V and 7 bases at J, with 3 bases between the two ends. The chain's CDR3 is CASSPGGELFF. For the CDR3, the DNA is TGTGCCAGCTCACCGGGCGGGGAGCTGTTTTTT.

There are a few counts of this clone. The genes are TRBV10-2 and TRBJ2-2; unclear D gene. The CDR3 has 11 residues. Germline loops: CDR1 WSHSY, CDR2 SAAADI. Trimming removed 7 bases at V and 7 bases at J, with 7 bases between. CDR3 sequence (DNA): TGCGCCAGCACCCCCGGCGGGGAGCTGTTTTTT. This translates into CASTPGGELFF.

On this clone: Other nucleotide sequences in the sample specify the same CDR3. V usage is TRBV9 and J usage is TRBJ2-7; D perhaps matches TRBD2 (6 bases). This CDR3 has 14 amino acids. The V gene's germline CDR1 is SGDLS and CDR2 YYNGEE. Trimming left V 0 bases short and J 2 bases short, with 9 bases between. The CDR3 loop reads CASSVGGGTYEQYF. As DNA, the CDR3 is TGTGCCAGCAGCGTAGGAGGAGGGACCTACGAGCAGTACTTC.

About this clone itself: Additional DNA sequences in this sample encode the identical CDR3. The chain carries TRBV6-6 and TRBJ2-1; D is undetermined. Deletions cut 0 bases from V and 3 bases from J, with 3 bases between. Looked up from germline, CDR1 is MNHNY and CDR2 is SVGAGI (reference sequence). This CDR3 spans 13 amino acids. The CDR3 sequence is CASSYSNYNEQFF. Written as DNA, the CDR3 is TGTGCCAGCAGTTACTCGAACTACAATGAGCAGTTCTTC.

This chain uses TRBV7-9 with TRBJ2-7, with D hard to call. The CDR3 totals 19 residues. V lost 0 bases, J lost 2 bases, and 23 bases lay in between. Germline V gene data show CDR1 as SEHNR and CDR2 as FQNEAQ (reference sequence). The DNA of the CDR3 is TGTGCCAGCAGCTTAGCGGTAGGTCACCAAGGAGACAAACCCTACGAGCAGTACTTC. Translation gives CASSLAVGHQGDKPYEQYF.

The chain is built from TRBV7-9 and TRBJ2-7, with 8 positions matching TRBD1. In germline, CDR1 is SEHNR, CDR2 FQNEAQ (reference sequence). CDR3 length: 15 residues. Losses at the gene ends were 5 bases for V and 2 bases for J; bases not matched to a gene: 8. The CDR3 protein is CASSSRDRSTYEQYF. Here the CDR3 DNA reads TGTGCCAGCAGCAGCCGGGACAGGTCTACCTACGAGCAGTACTTC.

Regarding this clone: The sample has other DNA sequences that encode this CDR3 too. The genes are TRBV11-2 and TRBJ2-7, with D uncertain. Germline V gene sequence: CDR1 SGHAT, CDR2 FQNNGV. Trimming removed 5 bases from V and 4 bases from J, with 12 bases in between. The CDR3 spans 13 residues. DNA for the CDR3: TGTGCCAGCAGCCTCGGCCAGCCTTACGAGCAGTACTTC. It translates to CASSLGQPYEQYF. Together with reference TRBV11-2 and TRBJ2-7, the CDR3 gives the full variable domain: EAGVAQSPRYKIIEKRQSVAFWCNPISGHATLYWYQQILGQGPKLLIQFQNNGVVDDSQLPKDRFSAERLKGVDSTLKIQPAKLEDSAVYLCASSLGQPYEQYFGPGTRLTVT.

The chain links TRBV7-6 to TRBJ2-2, with unresolved D. The CDR3 spans 13 residues. V gave up 1 base and J gave up 6 bases, with 6 bases separating them. CDR1 and CDR2 from the germline V gene are SGHVS and FNYEAQ. The CDR3 DNA reads TGTGCCAGCAGCTTAGTGGGCTCCGGGGAGCTGTTTTTT. Protein sequence: CASSLVGSGELFF.

The J gene is TRBJ2-3, the V gene TRBV29-1; 11 positions agree with TRBD2. The CDR3 is 13 residues long. The V and J ends lost 7 bases and 6 bases, in that order; junction bases with no gene match: 6. Germline assignment: CDR1 SQVTM and CDR2 ANQGSEA. CDR3 sequence reads: CSANPSGRDTQYF. The CDR3 DNA reads TGCAGCGCTAATCCTAGCGGGAGGGATACGCAGTATTTT.

J is TRBJ2-7 and V is TRBV28, with D unclear. Germline V lookup: CDR1 MDHEN, CDR2 SYDVKM. Trimming cost V 8 bases and J 9 bases, with 14 bases left between them. CDR3 size: 11 residues. CDR3 in DNA: TGTGCCAGCTCTAATCCGGCACCGCAGTACTTC. This codes for CASSNPAPQYF.

The rearrangement links TRBV28 to TRBJ2-1; D might be TRBD1 (6 bases). CDR3 length: 18 residues. V lost 1 base to trimming and J lost 2 bases, with 18 bases between them. Germline assignment: CDR1 MDHEN and CDR2 SYDVKM. CDR3 region: CASSLLGPGQGTYNEQFF. CDR3 sequence (DNA): TGTGCCAGCAGTTTATTGGGCCCCGGGCAGGGGACCTACAATGAGCAGTTCTTC.

The genes are TRBV9 and TRBJ2-7, with 9 bases matching TRBD1. The J segment lost 5 bases and the V segment lost 4 bases, leaving 7 bases of the junction unmatched. In germline, CDR1 is SGDLS, CDR2 YYNGEE. The CDR3 runs 14 residues. CDR3 coding DNA: TGTGCCAGCAGCCATTCGACAGGGGGGCACGAGCAGTACTTC. This translates into CASSHSTGGHEQYF.

The chain recombines TRBV2 with TRBJ2-1; D possibly corresponds to TRBD2 (5 bases). The CDR3 has 15 amino acids. CDR1 SNHLY and CDR2 FYNNEI come from the germline V gene. Trimming shortened V by 2 bases and J by 4 bases, and 12 bases separated the two germline ends. CDR3 loop: CASSEPVGEYNEQFF. The CDR3 DNA sequence: TGTGCCAGCAGTGAACCCGTGGGAGAATACAATGAGCAGTTCTTC.

V and J are TRBV29-1 and TRBJ2-2; D is possibly TRBD1 (6 bases). CDR1 is SQVTM, CDR2 ANQGSEA, per germline. The CDR3 runs to 16 residues. Trimming cost V 0 bases and J 3 bases, with 14 bases left between them. DNA of the CDR3: TGCAGCGTTGAAGATGGGGGCAGGCCTGACACCGGGGAGCTGTTTTTT. Translated: CSVEDGGRPDTGELFF.

Comments on this clone: The same CDR3 also results from other DNA sequences found in this sample. The chain is built from TRBV5-1 and TRBJ2-7; TRBD1 matches at 9 bases. This CDR3 has 14 amino acids. The trim removed 0 bases at V and 3 bases at J, leaving 1 base unmatched. Germline V gene sequence: CDR1 SGHRS, CDR2 YFSETQ. The CDR3 reads CASSLVTGGYEQYF. As DNA, the CDR3 is TGCGCCAGCAGCTTGGTGACAGGGGGCTACGAGCAGTACTTC.

The CDR3 DNA is TGTGCCAGCAGTGAAGCGGGCGGGGTCGGTTACTACGAGCAGTACTTC. It is translated as CASSEAGGVGYYEQYF. The rearrangement links TRBV2 to TRBJ2-7; perhaps TRBD2 as D (6 bases). Trimming cost V 0 bases and J 3 bases, with 15 bases left between them. This CDR3 is 16 amino acids long. CDR1 is SNHLY, CDR2 FYNNEI, per germline.

The chain has TRBV6-6 and TRBJ2-1; D not certain. Germline V gene data show CDR1 as MNHNY and CDR2 as SVGAGI (reference sequence). V lost 4 bases, J lost 2 bases, and 9 bases lay in between. The CDR3 has 14 amino acids. CDR3 nucleotides: TGTGCCAGCAGTTCCCTACTTACCTACAATGAGCAGTTCTTC. It translates to CASSSLLTYNEQFF.